Listed below are T cell receptor beta chains from one sample, sequenced in a study of sequential checkpoint blockade in melanoma. The assay was immunoSEQ multiplex PCR, and TCRdb's table has in-frame clones only and misses some. Here the sample spans about 13,000 clones, approximately 22% being singletons. The input for sequencing was tumor tissue (inferred from file names), taken from a patient given nivolumab and ipilimumab in sequence. The source is a human donor with melanoma. CDR3s include the opening cysteine and the closing phenylalanine or tryptophan. The D gene is left open where the match is weak. Rows give clone size only sometimes, using once, few, many, or a class for an expanded clone.

D	size	length	J	V	DNA	CDR3
NA	many	15	TRBJ1-1	TRBV11-3	TGTGCCAGCAGTCACGCCCGGGACGGGATCACTGAAGCTTTCTTT	CASSHARDGITEAFF
NA	NA	14	TRBJ1-5	TRBV6-1	TGTGCCAGCAGTGAAACAGGGAGGAATCAGCCCCAGCATTTT	CASSETGRNQPQHF
NA	few	16	TRBJ2-3	TRBV6-8	TGTGCCAGCAGTTACTCGAATCCCGGGGCCACAGATACGCAGTATTTT	CASSYSNPGATDTQYF
NA	many	13	TRBJ1-2	TRBV6-8	TGTGCCAGCAGCCAAGGATTGGGTTCGGGTTACACCTTC	CASSQGLGSGYTF
NA	NA	14	TRBJ2-4	TRBV5-1	TGCGCCAGCAGCTTGGTAACGGGGGAAAACATTCAGTACTTC	CASSLVTGENIQYF
TRBD1	NA	15	TRBJ1-6	TRBV11-3	TGTGCCAGCAGCTCCTTGACAGGGGTGGGTTCACCCCTCCACTTT	CASSSLTGVGSPLHF
NA	few	17	TRBJ1-2	TRBV18	TGTGCCAGCTCACCCGCGGTGATTGAAAATCAGGGCTATGGCTACACCTTC	CASSPAVIENQGYGYTF
NA	NA	14	TRBJ2-7	TRBV5-1	TGCGCCAGCAGCTTGGAAGGCTACCGCTACGAGCAGTACTTC	CASSLEGYRYEQYF
TRBD1	medium-sized	14	TRBJ2-7	TRBV14	TGTGCCAGCAGCCGGGACAGCCTAATGTACGAGCAGTACTTC	CASSRDSLMYEQYF
NA	NA	16	TRBJ2-3	TRBV5-1	TGCGCCAGCAGCTTGGGGACTCAAACAAGCACAGATACGCAGTATTTT	CASSLGTQTSTDTQYF
TRBD2	NA	14	TRBJ2-3	TRBV29-1	TGCAGCGTGGGGAGCGGGGGGGCTGCAGATACGCAGTATTTT	CSVGSGGAADTQYF
NA	many	17	TRBJ1-4	TRBV6-8	TGTGCCAGCAGTTACGCCGGGGTAACCGCAACTAATGAAAAACTGTTTTTT	CASSYAGVTATNEKLFF
TRBD2	many	16	TRBJ2-1	TRBV9	TGTGCCAGCAGCGTAGAGGGCGGGAGCTCCTACAATGAGCAGTTCTTC	CASSVEGGSSYNEQFF
NA	few	16	TRBJ2-5	TRBV6-8	TGTGCCAGCAGTTACTCGATGGTAGCTTCTGGGGAGACCCAGTACTTC	CASSYSMVASGETQYF
TRBD1	many	16	TRBJ1-1	TRBV6-8	TGTGCCAGCAGCACCCTCCGACAGGGAGGAAACACTGAAGCTTTCTTT	CASSTLRQGGNTEAFF
NA	few	16	TRBJ1-3	TRBV11-3	TGTGCCAGCAGCCCAGGGAGGACATCCTCTGGAAACACCATATATTTT	CASSPGRTSSGNTIYF